Below, one T cell receptor (beta chain) is given with its context. The repertoire was sequenced with immunoSEQ multiplex PCR; TCRdb's copy has only in-frame clones and lacks some. Altogether about 39,000 clones are present, over 80% being singletons, with the ten largest covering 20% to 30%. The data derive from a study of T cell changes during pregnancy in multiple sclerosis. V was shortened by 0 bases and J by 6 bases, with 19 bases between the two germline ends. The CDR3 has 17 residues. CDR1 PRHDT and CDR2 FYEKMQ come from the germline V gene (reference sequence). The chain carries TRBV13 and TRBJ2-3; possible D gene TRBD1, 6 bases. The clonotype was recovered from a female donor with multiple sclerosis, enrolled in a pregnancy study. The sequences come from CD8+ T cells from peripheral blood mononuclear cells, collected before pregnancy. The CDR3 nucleotides are TGTGCCAGCAGCTTAGGGCGTCGGACAGCTGTTGGGGATACGCAGTATTTT. This codes for CASSLGRRTAVGDTQYF.